Described below is a single T cell receptor beta chain sequence and its context. Its antigen is as yet unknown. The sample comes from a study of vaccination and CD4 T cells after COVID-19. Sequencing of the DNA from cultured CD4+ T cells was carried out with the Oncomine TCR Beta short-read assay. From the PCR reads, TCRdb called clonotypes with MiXCR, one entry per CDR3 protein. The table lists about 25,000 distinct CDR3 sequences, around 45% of them singletons, with around 7.2% in the top ten. Indicated treatment: approximately nine-day PBMC culture with coronavirus spike peptide pools or control peptides (ViraFEST assay). Alongside about 9.9 IU/ml IL-2 and approximately 9.8 ug/ml peptide pools, PBMCs were cultured at some 2 million per well. The sample was CD4+ T cells from blood, cultured in vitro. The TCR sequence derives from a human donor who had recovered from COVID-19.

CDR3 in DNA: TGTGCCACCAGTGACCGATCTCCTACCATTGGCCTCTTGGGTGGCTACACCTTC. It translates to CATSDRSPTIGLLGGYTF. This chain links TRBV24-1 with TRBJ1-2; D is ambiguous. Per germline, CDR1 KGHDR and CDR2 SFDVKD. V was shortened by 4 bases and J by 7 bases, with 27 bases between the two germline ends. The CDR3 is made up of 18 amino acids.